Listed below are T cell receptor beta chains from one sample, sequenced in a study of OX40 agonist ivuxolimab in advanced cancers. The assay was immunoSEQ multiplex PCR, and TCRdb's table has in-frame clones only and misses some. The sample contains approximately 44,000 clones, roughly 80% of which appear only once. The source material was CD4+ or CD8+ T cells sorted from blood, sampled in a trial of the OX40 agonist ivuxolimab. These receptors were collected from an adult with an advanced solid tumor such as melanoma, head and neck, liver or kidney cancer. CDR3s include the opening cysteine and the closing phenylalanine or tryptophan. The order of the fields is D gene, clone size, V gene, J gene, CDR3 DNA, CDR3 protein. D genes are given only for firm matches. Where a row states a size, it is once, few, many or the class of an expanded clone; other rows omit it.

D: TRBD1; size: -; V: TRBV19; J: TRBJ2-7; DNA: TGTGCCAGTAGTAGGGGAGGACAGGGGACCTACGAGCAGTACTTC; CDR3: CASSRGGQGTYEQYF
D: TRBD1; size: -; V: TRBV28; J: TRBJ1-6; DNA: TGTGCCAGCACGACAGGGCTCTCCTATAATTCACCCCTCCACTTT; CDR3: CASTTGLSYNSPLHF
D: -; size: -; V: TRBV5-1; J: TRBJ2-7; DNA: TGCGCCAGCAGCTTGACTAGGGACTACGAGCAGTACTTC; CDR3: CASSLTRDYEQYF
D: TRBD1; size: -; V: TRBV6-6; J: TRBJ2-3; DNA: TGTGCCAGCAGCCATCGCGGACAGGGGGGGGATACGCAGTATTTT; CDR3: CASSHRGQGGDTQYF
D: -; size: -; V: TRBV7-2; J: TRBJ1-1; DNA: TGTGCCAGCAGCGCACTCGCAGGGGCCACTGAAGCTTTCTTT; CDR3: CASSALAGATEAFF
D: TRBD1; size: -; V: TRBV19; J: TRBJ2-7; DNA: TGTGCCAGTAGTATACTACAGGGGGCGTACGAGCAGTACTTC; CDR3: CASSILQGAYEQYF
D: TRBD1; size: -; V: TRBV9; J: TRBJ2-1; DNA: TGTGCCAGCAGCGAAACCGGGACAGCCTACAATGAGCAGTTCTTC; CDR3: CASSETGTAYNEQFF
D: -; size: -; V: TRBV28; J: TRBJ1-1; DNA: TGTGCCAGCAGTTTGTACACTGAAGCTTTCTTT; CDR3: CASSLYTEAFF
D: -; size: few; V: TRBV11-2; J: TRBJ2-2; DNA: TGTGCCAGCAGCCCCCCCCGTACAGGGTTGAACACCGGGGAGCTGTTTTTT; CDR3: CASSPPRTGLNTGELFF
D: -; size: few; V: TRBV20-1; J: TRBJ1-1; DNA: TGCAGTGCTAGAGATCCCCCTGAAGCTTTCTTT; CDR3: CSARDPPEAFF
D: -; size: -; V: TRBV5-1; J: TRBJ2-1; DNA: TGCGCCAGCAGCTTGGGGTACTCCAATGAGCAGTTCTTC; CDR3: CASSLGYSNEQFF
D: -; size: few; V: TRBV28; J: TRBJ2-7; DNA: TGTGCCAGCAGTTTAAGATTATCCTACGAGCAGTACTTC; CDR3: CASSLRLSYEQYF
D: TRBD1; size: once; V: TRBV5-4; J: TRBJ2-3; DNA: TGTGCCAGCAGCTTGGAACAGGGGTCCACAGATACGCAGTATTTT; CDR3: CASSLEQGSTDTQYF
D: -; size: -; V: TRBV9; J: TRBJ2-2; DNA: TGTGCCAGCAGCGTAGGGCCCCCGACGGTCACCGGGGAGCTGTTTTTT; CDR3: CASSVGPPTVTGELFF
D: -; size: -; V: TRBV5-1; J: TRBJ2-1; DNA: TGCGCCAGCAGCTTTATTGGCGGTACGGGTGAGCAGTTCTTC; CDR3: CASSFIGGTGEQFF
D: -; size: -; V: TRBV28; J: TRBJ2-7; DNA: TGTGCCAGCAGTTTGGGGCTATCTTCCTACGAGCAGTACTTC; CDR3: CASSLGLSSYEQYF
D: TRBD1; size: -; V: TRBV28; J: TRBJ1-1; DNA: TGTGCCAGCAGACGGACAGGGGTTAACACTGAAGCTTTCTTT; CDR3: CASRRTGVNTEAFF
D: TRBD1; size: few; V: TRBV2; J: TRBJ1-2; DNA: TGTGCCAGCAGTGGGGGACAGGGTAACTATGGCTACACCTTC; CDR3: CASSGGQGNYGYTF
D: -; size: -; V: TRBV7-7; J: TRBJ2-5; DNA: TGTGCCAGCAGCCGACAGATCCAAGAGACCCAGTACTTC; CDR3: CASSRQIQETQYF
D: -; size: -; V: TRBV5-8; J: TRBJ2-1; DNA: TGTGCCAGCGCCCGTTGGCTAGCCGGGGGCAATGAGCAGTTCTTC; CDR3: CASARWLAGGNEQFF
D: -; size: -; V: TRBV14; J: TRBJ1-4; DNA: TGTGCCAGCAGCCAGACCAGGGTCGGAAAACTGTTTTTT; CDR3: CASSQTRVGKLFF
D: TRBD1; size: -; V: TRBV19; J: TRBJ2-1; DNA: TGTGCCAGTAGTATAATATCAGGACAGGGGGCAGGAGAGCAGTTCTTC; CDR3: CASSIISGQGAGEQFF
D: -; size: -; V: TRBV29-1; J: TRBJ2-7; DNA: TGCAGCGTTGGTCGAGGAACCAACTACGAGCAGTACTTC; CDR3: CSVGRGTNYEQYF
D: TRBD1; size: -; V: TRBV5-1; J: TRBJ1-2; DNA: TGCGCCAGCAGCTTGATGGCGGACAGGTCCCACTACACCTTC; CDR3: CASSLMADRSHYTF
D: -; size: -; V: TRBV11-2; J: TRBJ1-6; DNA: TGTGCCAGCAGCTCGCCGCCGGCACCCCTCCACTTT; CDR3: CASSSPPAPLHF
D: -; size: once; V: TRBV29-1; J: TRBJ2-1; DNA: TGCAGCGCCCAGCGGAGTCGAAACTACAATGAGCAGTTCTTC; CDR3: CSAQRSRNYNEQFF
D: -; size: -; V: TRBV6-6; J: TRBJ1-5; DNA: TGTGCCAGCAGTTCAGGGACATATAGCAATCAGCCCCAGCATTTT; CDR3: CASSSGTYSNQPQHF
D: -; size: -; V: TRBV5-6; J: TRBJ1-2; DNA: TGTGCCAGCAGCTTCCCATCAGGGGCACCCACCTTC; CDR3: CASSFPSGAPTF